The entry below describes one T cell receptor beta chain. The target antigen is unknown. Sequencing used immunoSEQ multiplex PCR; TCRdb keeps in-frame clones, though not all of them. The sample has about 21,000 clones, less than 85% seen once. The unexposed donors gave CD4+ T cells in about 2010-2019, prior to COVID-19. Isolation of CD4+ T cells took place after 10 days in culture. Unexposed-donor CD4+ T cells were probed with SARS-CoV-2 S/N and four cold-coronavirus spikes, cells permitting. These data are taken from a study of CD4 T cells in relation to SARS-CoV-2 and coronaviruses. The overall study: TCR beta CDR3s were sequenced after roughly 10-day antigen culture of PBMCs. Notes on the study in general: Crossreactivity was assessed only for spike protein, not other viral proteins. Pre-pandemic and post-infection samples never came from the same donor.

The germline gives CDR1 SEHNR, CDR2 FQNEAQ (reference sequence). V was clipped by 1 base and J by 2 bases, with 3 bases between them. The CDR3 runs 13 residues. Sample: CD4+ T cells from PBMCs, cultured in vitro. The genes are TRBV7-9 and TRBJ1-5; D gene uncertain. This TCR derives from a human donor in good health. The CDR3 DNA sequence: TGTGCCAGCAGCTTAGACGGCAATCAGCCCCAGCATTTT. The encoded protein is CASSLDGNQPQHF.